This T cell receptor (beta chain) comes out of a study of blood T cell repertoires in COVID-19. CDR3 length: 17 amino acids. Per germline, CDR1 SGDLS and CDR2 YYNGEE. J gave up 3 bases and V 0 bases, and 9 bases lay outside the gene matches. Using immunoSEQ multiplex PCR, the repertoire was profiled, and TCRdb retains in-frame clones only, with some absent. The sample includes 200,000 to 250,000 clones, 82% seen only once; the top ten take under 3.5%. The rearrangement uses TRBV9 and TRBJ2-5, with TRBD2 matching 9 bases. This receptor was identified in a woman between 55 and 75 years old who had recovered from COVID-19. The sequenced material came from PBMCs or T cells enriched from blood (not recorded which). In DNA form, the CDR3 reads TGTGCCAGCAGCGTAGGGACTAGCGTTAGATCAAAAGAGACCCAGTACTTC. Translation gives CASSVGTSVRSKETQYF.